This TCR beta chain was profiled in a study of blood T cells in healthy people across ages. Each sample used at least 6.5 million PBMCs. The authors ran a second PCR of about 6 to 11 cycles using a sample-barcoded 5' primer and a J-beta primer mix. TCRdb re-analysed the 5' RACE reads in MiXCR, keeping a single row per CDR3 protein. Of 540,000 or so distinct CDR3 sequences in the sample, about 24% were seen once. The study's findings and limits: Unsorted PBMC material precluded a definitive naive versus antigen-experienced comparison. Possibly confounding the expanded clonotype changes was the fact that donor CMV status was unknown.

In its sample, this clonotype was seen many times. Its specificity is not known. Another study also made use of these data, one on T cells of mothers and their children. From that paper: Donors were three healthy Caucasian mothers and their six children.

The sequencing sample was made of blood. This TCR was recovered from a boy aged 5-17 years in good health.

DNA of the CDR3: TGCGCCAGCAGCCCCGGGACAGTCGACTCCTACGAGCAGTACTTC. It encodes CASSPGTVDSYEQYF. This chain joins TRBV5-1 and TRBJ2-7, with 7 bases matching TRBD1. The trim removed 4 bases at V and 0 bases at J, leaving 7 bases unmatched. Germline lookup yields CDR1 SGHRS and CDR2 YFSETQ. This CDR3 comprises 15 residues.